The 5 T cell receptor beta chains in this list originate from one sample, sequenced in a study of early T cells in non-severe SARS-CoV-2 infection. TCRdb reprocessed the 5' RACE reads with MiXCR, giving one entry per CDR3 protein. The sample consists of approximately 47,000 distinct CDR3 sequences, approximately 9% of them appearing once. This specimen was whole blood, taken at baseline. These receptors originate from an adult who was a healthcare worker with PCR-confirmed SARS-CoV-2 infection or an uninfected control (not recorded which).

The sample holds a few counts of this clonotype. The chain links TRBV28 to TRBJ1-3; no reliable D call. The V and J ends lost 3 bases and 0 bases respectively, with 18 bases between them. Germline CDR1 is MDHEN and CDR2 is SYDVKM. This CDR3 has 18 residues. CDR3 in DNA: TGTGCCAGCAGTTTCTCCCATGAGATGCCAAGCTCTGGAAACACCATATATTTT. It encodes CASSFSHEMPSSGNTIYF. Full variable domain (rest looked up from reference TRBV28 and TRBJ1-3): DVKVTQSSRYLVKRTGEKVFLECVQDMDHENMFWYRQDPGLGLRLIYFSYDVKMKEKGDIPEGYSVSREKKERFSLILESASTNQTSMYLCASSFSHEMPSSGNTIYFGEGSWLTVV.

Many counts were recorded for this clonotype. This sequence joins TRBV7-3 and TRBJ2-3; 8 positions match TRBD1. Germline loops: CDR1 SGHTA, CDR2 FQGTGA. The CDR3 loop spans 14 amino acids. The V segment lost 4 bases and the J segment 4 bases; nucleotides outside the gene matches: 4. CDR3 sequence (DNA): TGTGCCAGCAGCTCCAGGGGGCCCGCAGATACGCAGTATTTT. Its translation is CASSSRGPADTQYF.

This clonotype was picked up a small number of times. The chain combines TRBV29-1 with TRBJ2-1; D is perhaps TRBD2 (6 bases). Trimming cost V 5 bases and J 2 bases, with 16 bases left between them. This CDR3 is 15 amino acids long. In germline, CDR1 is SQVTM, CDR2 ANQGSEA. The CDR3 loop reads CSVHNGGTAYNEQFF. For the CDR3, the DNA is TGCAGCGTTCACAATGGAGGGACGGCCTACAATGAGCAGTTCTTC.

This clonotype showed up just a few times. This sequence joins TRBV10-3 and TRBJ2-2, with TRBD1 matching over 7 bases. The junction had 3 bases not matched to a gene; V was cut back by 6 bases and J by 2 bases. Germline V gives CDR1 ENHRY, CDR2 SYGVKD. The CDR3 extends over 14 amino acids. CDR3 coding DNA: TGTGCCATCAGCAGGGACAGTAACACCGGGGAGCTGTTTTTT. Translation: CAISRDSNTGELFF.

This sequence joins TRBV6-6 and TRBJ1-1; D is unresolved. V was pared by 5 bases and J by 1 base, with 8 bases between. Germline assignment: CDR1 MNHNY and CDR2 SVGAGI (reference sequence). The CDR3 is made up of 13 amino acids. CDR3 sequence: CASSPFTNTEAFF. Here the CDR3 DNA reads TGTGCCAGCAGTCCATTTACGAACACTGAAGCTTTCTTT.